This TCR beta chain was observed in a study of T-cell reconstitution after alpha-beta-depleted transplantation in children. Study-level results: Reported findings indicate that, about two months after transplant, alpha-beta T cells came from several hundred expanded clones, which were derived from non-depleted graft cells.

CDR1 and CDR2 (germline): SGHDT, YYEEEE. Trimming took 2 bases from V and 11 from J; bases not matched to a gene: 4. This CDR3 is built from 13 residues. This clonotype was recorded at least ten times. Its antigen remains unknown. A TCRbeta library incorporating unique molecular identifiers was prepared. TCRdb fed the PCR reads into MiXCR, producing one record per CDR3 protein. The profile covers around 250,000 distinct CDR3 sequences, with 6.5% to 9% appearing a single time and almost 6.5% taken by the ten largest. This receptor was identified in a male patient aged 5 to 17 who had a stem cell transplant for acute lymphoblastic leukemia, so the T cells may come from the graft donor. Material: PBMCs, mostly from graft donor cells, obtained 180 days after TCRalphabeta/CD19-depleted stem cell transplant. V gene TRBV5-6 combines with J gene TRBJ1-1, with TRBD1 identical over 12 bases. CDR3 residues: CASSFGTGGDAFF. The CDR3 bases are TGTGCCAGCAGCTTCGGGACAGGGGGCGACGCTTTCTTT.